This T cell receptor beta chain was documented in a study of blood T cells in healthy people across ages. Overall study results and limits: The percentage of naive T cells correlated strongly with TCR beta diversity. Among long-lived donors, naive CD4+ cells were more numerous and diversity higher than in aged donors.

On this clonotype itself: As yet, its antigen is unknown.

This CDR3 has 16 residues. V lost 1 base, J lost 2 bases, and 4 bases stayed unmatched. Germline V gene data show CDR1 as LGHNA and CDR2 as YNFKEQ. A second PCR of 7 to 11 cycles used a sample-barcoded 5' primer and a J-beta primer mix. Through a template-switch adaptor with 12 random nucleotides, each cDNA molecule received a tag. TCRdb recomputed calls from the 5' RACE reads with MiXCR, one row per CDR3 protein. The sample yields 1.2 million to 1.5 million distinct CDR3 sequences, around two fifths seen once. Source material: blood. This receptor was taken from a woman aged 18-29 years in good health. The V gene is TRBV4-2, the J gene TRBJ1-3; 8 positions match TRBD1. This chain's CDR3 is CASSQGQGSAGNTIYF. In nucleotides, the CDR3 is TGTGCCAGCAGCCAAGGACAGGGGAGTGCTGGAAACACCATATATTTT.